Presented here are 22 T cell receptor beta chains from one specimen sequenced in a study of T-cell reconstitution after alpha-beta-depleted transplantation in children. Researchers prepared the TCRbeta library using unique molecular identifiers, the study reports. Using its own MiXCR run on the PCR reads, TCRdb lists one record per CDR3 protein. Of about 480,000 distinct CDR3 sequences listed, approximately 12% are singletons. Here the sequenced sample was PBMCs from the stem cell graft donor, taken from the stem cell graft. These receptors were taken from a human donor who donated a stem cell graft to a child with combined immunodeficiency.

The V gene is TRBV6-2 or TRBV6-3, the J gene TRBJ2-2; 7 nucleotides line up with TRBD1. Germline CDR1 MNHEY, CDR2 SVGEGT. Trimming took 0 bases from V and 4 from J; bases not matched to a gene: 5. This CDR3 comprises 16 residues. The CDR3 protein is CASSYSRGRGTGELFF. CDR3 DNA sequence: TGTGCCAGCAGTTACTCGAGGGGGCGCGGCACCGGGGAGCTGTTTTTT.

The table lists this clonotype with a few counts. The chain uses TRBV15 and TRBJ2-7; D uncertain. The germline V gene encodes CDR1 LNHNV and CDR2 YYDKDF (reference sequence). This CDR3 has 13 amino acids. Trimming left V 1 base short and J 0 bases short, with 4 bases between. CDR3 loop: CATSRGISYEQYF. CDR3 nucleotide sequence: TGTGCCACCAGCAGAGGGATCTCCTACGAGCAGTACTTC.

This clonotype was recorded at least ten times. V usage is TRBV5-5 and J usage is TRBJ2-5; no firm D call. The CDR3 runs 15 residues. Germline V gene lookup returns CDR1 SGHKS and CDR2 YYEKEE (reference sequence). Trimming cost V 5 bases and J 0 bases, with 14 bases left between them. The CDR3 DNA reads TGTGCCAGCAGTTTCCGTTCCTGGTACCAAGAGACCCAGTACTTC. It codes for CASSFRSWYQETQYF.

There are a few counts of this clonotype. The rearrangement links TRBV7-3 to TRBJ2-2; D may match TRBD1 or TRBD2 (5 bases each). CDR3 size: 16 residues. Per the germline V gene, CDR1 is SGHTA and CDR2 is FQGTGA. V was cut by 5 bases and J by 0 bases, with 13 bases left in between. CDR3 loop: CASSRLGAANTGELFF. The DNA of the CDR3 is TGTGCCAGCAGCCGACTCGGGGCCGCGAACACCGGGGAGCTGTTTTTT.

The V gene is TRBV29-1, the J gene TRBJ2-3, with 11 bases lining up with TRBD2. V was pared by 1 base and J by 8 bases, with 11 bases of the junction left unmatched. The CDR3 has 16 residues. Germline-derived CDR1 and CDR2 are SQVTM and ANQGSEA. The CDR3 DNA follows: TGCAGCGTTGAAGCGTTGGCTAGCGGGAGGTCCGGTACGCAGTATTTT. Residues: CSVEALASGRSGTQYF.

This clonotype was counted a few times. The CDR3, as DNA: TGTGCCAGCAGCTTAGCGGCGGTGAAGTCTAGCGTAAGAGACACAGATACGCAGTATTTT. It yields the protein CASSLAAVKSSVRDTDTQYF. The chain is built from TRBV7-9 and TRBJ2-3; TRBD2 might be the D (6 bases). V gave up 0 bases and J gave up 2 bases, with 24 bases separating them. The CDR3 totals 20 residues. Germline loops: CDR1 SEHNR, CDR2 FQNEAQ (reference sequence).

This clonotype was counted many times. The genes are TRBV6-1 and TRBJ2-1; tentative D call: TRBD1 (5 bases). Looked up from germline, CDR1 is MNHNS and CDR2 is SASEGT. V was pared by 8 bases and J by 5 bases, with 22 bases between. The CDR3 runs to 16 residues. CDR3 DNA: TGTGCCAGCGGAATGAGAAGGGGCCAAACCCACAATGAGCAGTTCTTC. Translated, it gives CASGMRRGQTHNEQFF.

In nucleotides, the CDR3 is TGCGCCAGCAGCTTGGCTCGTCAGGTGGATTTATCTGGGGCCAACGTCCTGACTTTC. Its translation is CASSLARQVDLSGANVLTF. V usage is TRBV5-1 and J usage is TRBJ2-6; no definite D call. CDR3 length: 19 residues. CDR1 is SGHRS, CDR2 YFSETQ, per germline. Between the trimmed V and J ends, which lost 0 bases and 1 base, there was a span of 17 bases.

V usage is TRBV28 and J usage is TRBJ2-3, with D unclear. The V end lost 7 bases, the J end lost 2 bases, and 10 bases lay between the germline ends. This CDR3 comprises 13 residues. CDR1 and CDR2 (germline): MDHEN, SYDVKM. The chain's CDR3 is CASTRSFTDTQYF. The CDR3 DNA sequence: TGTGCCAGCACGAGGTCGTTCACAGATACGCAGTATTTT.

V is TRBV2 and J is TRBJ2-7, with 8 bases fitting TRBD1. Germline CDR1 and CDR2: SNHLY and FYNNEI. V gave up 0 bases and J gave up 3 bases; unmatched junction bases: 13. This CDR3 is 18 amino acids long. As DNA, the CDR3 is TGTGCCAGCAGTGAAGCGGGGGGTTGGGGACAGGACATCTACGAGCAGTACTTC. It encodes CASSEAGGWGQDIYEQYF.

This clonotype was picked up a small number of times. The DNA of the CDR3 is TGTGCCAGCAGCTCGGGGAGGTCAGGGTGGACGAACACTGAAGCTTTCTTT. This gives the protein CASSSGRSGWTNTEAFF. This chain joins TRBV7-8 and TRBJ1-1; TRBD1 is a possible D gene (5 bases). The CDR3 consists of 17 residues. Looked up from germline, CDR1 is SGHVS and CDR2 is FQNEAQ. V shed 4 bases and J shed 1 base, with 19 bases lying between them. Combining the CDR3 with reference TRBV7-8 and TRBJ1-1 gives the whole variable domain GAGVSQSPRYKVAKRGQDVALRCDPISGHVSLFWYQQALGQGPEFLTYFQNEAQLDKSGLPSDRFFAERPEGSVSTLKIQRTQQEDSAVYLCASSSGRSGWTNTEAFFGQGTRLTVV.

This clonotype was observed a few times. The rearrangement uses TRBV19 and TRBJ2-5; 10 positions match TRBD1. The CDR3 loop spans 18 amino acids. Germline V lookup: CDR1 LNHDA, CDR2 SQIVND (reference sequence). V trimming: 2 bases; J trimming: 2 bases; junction bases outside the gene matches: 11. CDR3 sequence (DNA): TGTGCCAGTAGTATAAGGGGACAGGGGAGATACTTTCAAGAGACCCAGTACTTC. Translation gives CASSIRGQGRYFQETQYF.

CDR3 bases: TGCGCCAGCAGCTGGGGGGCAGTTACCCAAGAGACCCAGTACTTC. Encoded protein: CASSWGAVTQETQYF. The genes are TRBV5-1 and TRBJ2-5; either TRBD1 or TRBD2 may supply D (6 bases each). The V end was cut by 3 bases, the J end by 1 base, with 13 bases between. Germline V gives CDR1 SGHRS, CDR2 YFSETQ. This CDR3 contains 15 residues.

This clonotype was counted at least ten times. The junction and the germline gene differ at one end; a read error may be behind it. The chain uses TRBV7-2 and TRBJ2-3, with 12 bases matching TRBD2. This CDR3 comprises 16 residues. The V gene's germline CDR1 is SGHTA and CDR2 FQGNSA. The CDR3 protein is CASSLEIGLAGLGQVF. The CDR3 DNA sequence: TGTGCCAGCAGCTTAGAAATCGGACTAGCGGGGTTAGGGCAGGTCTTT.

The chain combines TRBV6-2 or TRBV6-3 with TRBJ1-5; a weak D match, TRBD1 (5 bases). CDR3 length: 18 residues. Trimming left V 0 bases short and J 5 bases short, with 20 bases between. Germline CDR1 reads MNHEY; CDR2 reads SVGEGT. The CDR3 sequence: CASSYSMSGTPQYQPQHF. CDR3 coding DNA: TGTGCCAGCAGTTACTCGATGTCCGGGACCCCTCAATATCAGCCCCAGCATTTT.

The chain has TRBV13 and TRBJ1-2; D gene unclear. Germline CDR1 reads PRHDT; CDR2 reads FYEKMQ (reference sequence). The CDR3 extends over 13 amino acids. V was trimmed by 0 bases and J by 5 bases, leaving 7 bases between them. The CDR3 DNA follows: TGTGCCAGCAGCTTAGGGCAGGAATATGGCTACACCTTC. This encodes CASSLGQEYGYTF.

For the CDR3, the DNA is TGTGCCAGCAGTTACAACAGGGTAATGACTGAAGCTTTCTTT. This sequence encodes CASSYNRVMTEAFF. This sequence joins TRBV6-2 or TRBV6-3 and TRBJ1-1, with D possibly being TRBD1 (6 bases). CDR3 size: 14 residues. Germline V CDR1 and CDR2: MNHEY, SVGEGT. V dropped 2 bases and J dropped 5 bases, with 12 bases sitting between them.

This clonotype was seen a few times. This sequence joins TRBV27 and TRBJ1-1; D might be TRBD1 (5 bases). The V end was cut by 8 bases, the J end by 10 bases, with 14 bases between. The CDR3 extends over 11 amino acids. Germline assignment: CDR1 MNHEY and CDR2 SMNVEV (reference sequence). CDR3 DNA: TGTGCCAGCTACGGGACTCCGGGAGCTTTCTTT. It encodes CASYGTPGAFF.

This clonotype came up a few times. The CDR3 reads CSAERTGSSYNSPLHF. Here the CDR3 DNA reads TGCAGTGCCGAGCGGACAGGGAGCTCCTATAATTCACCCCTCCACTTT. This chain uses TRBV20-1 with TRBJ1-6, with 8 bases identical to TRBD1. The CDR3 spans 16 residues. The trim removed 6 bases at V and 0 bases at J, leaving 7 bases unmatched. Germline CDR1 reads DFQATT; CDR2 reads SNEGSKA (reference sequence).

This clonotype was detected many times. The chain employs TRBV7-2 and TRBJ2-7; 8 positions agree with TRBD1. The ends lost 3 bases at V and 2 bases at J; junction bases unmatched: 3. The germline CDR1 and CDR2 sequences are SGHTA and FQGNSA. CDR3 size: 14 residues. The CDR3 spells CASSLVTGAYEQYF. In nucleotides, the CDR3 is TGTGCCAGCAGCTTGGTGACAGGGGCCTACGAGCAGTACTTC.

The chain is built from TRBV4-2 and TRBJ1-1; D remains unclear. V gave up 8 bases and J gave up 2 bases, with 15 bases separating them. Germline loops: CDR1 LGHNA, CDR2 YNFKEQ. The CDR3 consists of 14 residues. CDR3 loop: CASGLGLLNTEAFF. Written as DNA, the CDR3 is TGTGCCAGCGGCCTCGGGCTCCTCAACACTGAAGCTTTCTTT.

This clonotype was picked up many times. The V call is TRBV5-6, the J call TRBJ1-1; D gene ambiguous. Trimming removed 3 bases from V and 1 base from J, with 10 bases in between. The length of the CDR3 is 14 residues. Germline V gene lookup returns CDR1 SGHDT and CDR2 YYEEEE. The CDR3 nucleotides read TGTGCCAGCAGCTCGGACCTAAAGAACACTGAAGCTTTCTTT. It specifies CASSSDLKNTEAFF. Supplemented by reference TRBV5-6 and TRBJ1-1, the full variable domain reads DAGVTQSPTHLIKTRGQQVTLRCSPKSGHDTVSWYQQALGQGPQFIFQYYEEEERQRGNFPDRFSGHQFPNYSSELNVNALLLGDSALYLCASSSDLKNTEAFFGQGTRLTVV.